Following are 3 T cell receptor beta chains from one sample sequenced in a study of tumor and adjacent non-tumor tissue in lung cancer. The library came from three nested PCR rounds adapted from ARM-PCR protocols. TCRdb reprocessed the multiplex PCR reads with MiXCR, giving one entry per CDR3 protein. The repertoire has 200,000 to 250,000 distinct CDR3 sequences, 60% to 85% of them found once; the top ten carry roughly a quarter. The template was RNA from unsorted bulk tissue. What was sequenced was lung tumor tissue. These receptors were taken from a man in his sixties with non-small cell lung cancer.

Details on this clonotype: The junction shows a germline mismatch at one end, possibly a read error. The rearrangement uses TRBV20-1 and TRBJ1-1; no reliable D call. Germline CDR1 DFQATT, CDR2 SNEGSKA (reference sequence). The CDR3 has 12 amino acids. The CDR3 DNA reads TGCAGATCGGGCTTTACGAACACTAAAGCTTTCTTT. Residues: CRSGFTNTKAFF.

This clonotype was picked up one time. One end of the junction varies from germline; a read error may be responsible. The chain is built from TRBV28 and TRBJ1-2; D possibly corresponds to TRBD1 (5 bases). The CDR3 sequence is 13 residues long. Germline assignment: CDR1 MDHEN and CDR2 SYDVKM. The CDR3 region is CASSLAGLYDYTF. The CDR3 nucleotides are TGTGCCAGCAGTTTAGCAGGGCTCTATGACTACACCTTC.

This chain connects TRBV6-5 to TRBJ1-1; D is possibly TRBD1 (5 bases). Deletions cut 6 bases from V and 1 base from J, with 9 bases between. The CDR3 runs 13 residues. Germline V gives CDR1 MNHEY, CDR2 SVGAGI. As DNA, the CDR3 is TGTGCCAGCAGAACACAGGAGAACACTGAAGCTTTCTTT. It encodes CASRTQENTEAFF.